The sequence of this TCR beta chain was determined in a study of blood T cells in healthy people across ages. Study-level results: Older age went with lower TCR beta diversity per million T cells, in a roughly linear way. Both naive CD4+ cell counts and diversity were greater in long-lived donors than in aged donors.

The donors, all healthy, were Caucasians living in Russia, aged roughly 6 to 100. Drawn from each donor were around 10 milliliters of peripheral blood. The sample holds a few counts of this clonotype. Its antigen is unidentified. A J-beta primer mix and a sample-barcoded 5' primer were used in a second PCR of about 7 to 12 cycles. Each CDR3 protein is one row after TCRdb ran MiXCR on the 5' RACE reads. This sample carries about 690,000 distinct CDR3 sequences, over 40% of them seen once, and the ten largest clones take 25% to 35%. The TCR sequence derives from a man older than 75 in good health. Sequencing was performed on blood.

CDR3 nucleotides: TGTGCCAGCAGCACCCCTGGGGTCAGGGCAAACAATGAGCAGTTCTTC. Amino acids: CASSTPGVRANNEQFF. The chain employs TRBV2 and TRBJ2-1; TRBD1 might be the D (5 bases). The ends were cut back, 6 bases at V and 5 bases at J, with 20 bases in the middle. Germline V gene data show CDR1 as SNHLY and CDR2 as FYNNEI. This CDR3 comprises 16 residues.